This T cell receptor beta chain was sequenced in a study of blood T cell repertoires in COVID-19. Study background: COVID-19 samples collected from the United States, Italy and Spain covered acute and convalescent phases. Sources were T cells, B-cell-depleted T cells, or PBMCs; the material itself was cDNA or gDNA.

Germline CDR1 is MNHEY and CDR2 is SVGAGI. The CDR3 is 14 amino acids. The V segment lost 2 bases and the J segment 7 bases; nucleotides outside the gene matches: 2. Study processing details: Nucleated cell number was recorded as an estimate derived from reference gene primer amplification. TCRdb's table, derived via immunoSEQ multiplex PCR, lists solely in-frame clones and lacks some. For V, J and clone size, that table is used; D and trimming come from the DNA. The data hold 280,000 or so clones, with approximately 86% observed a single time. This clone was seen a single time. At the DNA level, this CDR3 is encoded by other sequences in the same sample as well.

The source is a man aged 18 to 30 with active or convalescent COVID-19. Source material: peripheral blood. The chain links TRBV6-5 to TRBJ1-3; 10 bases line up with TRBD1. The CDR3 region has the DNA TGTGCCAGCAGTTACGGACAGGGGGGTAACACCATATATTTT. Protein: CASSYGQGGNTIYF.